The T cell receptor beta chain described here comes from a study of T cells in Graves' hyperthyroidism and ophthalmopathy. Study as a whole: Any treatment followed the collection of peripheral blood at initial diagnosis.

Germline CDR1 reads DFQATT; CDR2 reads SNEGSKA (reference sequence). V was pared by 1 base and J by 5 bases, with 17 bases between. This CDR3 is 15 amino acids long. TCR beta CDR3 regions were amplified from RNA. Researchers ran a first-round RT-PCR on the TCR CDR3 using the HTBI primer set. TCRdb re-derived calls from the multiplex PCR reads in MiXCR, one entry per CDR3 protein. The sample holds approximately 520,000 distinct CDR3 sequences; roughly a quarter are singletons and the top ten take around 11%. Study results and limitations: Ophthalmopathy was told apart from stable hyperthyroidism by a 13 V-J model.

This clonotype was found many times. Its antigen is undetermined. Ophthalmopathy patients had Clinical Activity Score at least 3, NOSPECS grade at least 4, duration under 3 months. Clinical symptoms, serum thyroxine and TRAb, thyroid ultrasound and orbital computed tomography were used for the diagnoses. The sample consisted of blood. The clonotype comes from a woman aged 30 to 39 with Graves' ophthalmopathy. The rearrangement joins TRBV20-1 to TRBJ1-1, with a tentative D call TRBD1 (6 bases). CDR3 sequence: CSARGGEQGRTEAFF. The CDR3, as DNA: TGCAGTGCTAGAGGCGGAGAACAGGGTCGGACTGAAGCTTTCTTT.